This T cell receptor beta chain was profiled in a study of identical twins. This clonotype turned up a few times. The CDR3 runs to 10 residues. Germline loops: CDR1 DFQATT, CDR2 SNEGSKA (reference sequence). The ends were cut back, 5 bases at V and 8 bases at J, with 7 bases in the middle. TCRdb independently ran MiXCR on the 5' RACE reads; one entry per CDR3 protein. Among about 720,000 distinct CDR3 sequences listed, 15% to 20% were seen once. Separately, the same data were catalogued under a study of T cells expressing NK-cell markers. That source notes: For several experiments, T cell sorting was restricted to the alpha-beta TCR population by means of an anti-gamma-delta TCR antibody. NKG2C+ dominant clonotypes from roughly 6 donors made up about 1.0-8% of CD8+ T cells.

The chain carries TRBV20-1 and TRBJ2-1; D gene unclear. Sequenced material: PBMCs. The receptor comes from a young woman in good health. CDR3 nucleotides: TGCAGTGCTGTCTCCGATGAGCAGTTCTTC. Its protein product is CSAVSDEQFF.